The entry that follows covers one T cell receptor beta chain sequence. Its antigen has not been determined. Nothing much larger sits one base from this clone, and base qualities are not available. The data originate from a study of shared clonotypes between healthy human individuals (TCRdb year 2020). About the investigation overall: A couple of women and a few men aged 18 to 49 years were included in the cohort. To increase sequencing depth and limit assay-specific biases, different laboratories used diverse techniques to prepare libraries and sequence TCR repertoires. For each donor, three plates each were used for CD4 naive and CD4 memory, two plates were used for CD8 naive, and one plate was used for CD8 memory. Per donor, leukapheresis produced somewhere between about 0.94 and 8.9 billion PBMCs. To estimate repertoire size and how much clonotypes are shared between individuals, the study performed deep sequencing of blood TCR repertoires from five healthy adults. What the authors observed across the whole study: When several donors were compared, the shared fraction of clonotypes was 5% to 6.5% for naive CD4, more than 3% for naive CD8, about 2.4% for memory CD4, and roughly 0.4% for memory CD8. Rarefaction of sorted-subset datasets indicated incomplete sequencing despite the large sequencing depth. Compared with non-shared clonotypes, clonotypes shared by all four sorted-subset donors had higher generation probabilities. Pairwise subsampling led to the expectation that sequencing depth would affect the degree of clonotype sharing among donors. Because the study included a small number of donors, the genetic and exposure-history diversity represented was limited. Sampling was restricted to blood, and TCR repertoires in tissue are likely to differ from TCR repertoires in blood. Larger estimated clonotype richness was generally found for naive subsets than for memory subsets.

V sheds 0 bases and J sheds 0 bases, leaving 9 bases between their ends. CDR1 and CDR2 were assigned from the germline V gene (reference sequence) as MNHEY and SMNVEV. Measured from the cysteine to the phenylalanine, the CDR3 is 15 residues long. Only CDR3 DNA remains: 45 bases, in frame from the first base. CD8 naive samples were CD45RO-negative cells positively selected for CCR7, giving a CD45RA+CCR7+ population that excluded TemRA cells. Healthy HIV-negative adults with no recently reported acute infections or vaccinations were included as donors. Only Caucasian adults living in Nashville, Tennessee, USA were represented among the donors. Blood was obtained by leukapheresis, after which PBMCs were separated by Ficoll-Histopaque density gradient centrifugation and cryopreserved in liquid nitrogen vapor phase. Analytical flow cytometry was used to check the purity and quantity of every magnetically sorted T cell population. From each sorted fraction, genomic DNA was isolated and quantified by UV absorbance on a Nanodrop 2000c.

Using the deep immunoSEQ assay, TCR CDR3 regions were amplified from genomic DNA by multiplex PCR. For each cell subset, the extracted genomic DNA was distributed evenly across all wells of several immunoSEQ 96-well plates, and each plate served as one replicate. Each replicate PCR for sorted subsets received 150 to 250 ng genomic DNA, equal to around 32,000 T cell genomes. Purified libraries were measured with a Qubit 3.0 fluorometer, size-checked on a Bioanalyzer 2100, and measured again with the KAPA Library Quantification kit. Every immunoSEQ 96-well plate was sequenced on a separate single-read 150-cycle Illumina NextSeq 550 flow cell. The paper's processing steps were these. Because only junctional sequences without quality scores were contained in the immunoSEQ output, filtering matching that applied to full-length reads could not be performed. Sequences were annotated with PyIR, a Python wrapper for IgBLAST v1.9, and V/J genes and CDR3 were assigned using IMGT germline references. Any read was removed if the V/J assignment was weak (E-value above 1e-6), the CDR3 was missing, or the read contained stop codons, out-of-frame junctions, or ambiguous translated residues. A V3J clonotype was defined by an identical inferred V gene, J gene, and CDR3 amino acid sequence. To compute the percentage overlap between repertoires, the number of shared unique clonotypes was divided by the size of the smaller repertoire. Repertoire richness was assessed with RTK rarefaction, the Chao1 estimator, and Recon v2.1 estimates of unobserved clonotypes. Generation probabilities were computed with OLGA for all TCRbeta clonotypes obtained by the gDNA method from several donors. The table was pulled from immuneACCESS by TCRdb, which kept in-frame rearrangements only. Such tables lose some clones; where checked, under half of the loss comes from unresolved V genes, and the rest has no known cause. V, J and clone size reflect that table, while D and trimming were determined from the DNA. The sample includes roughly 590,000 clones, with around 95% observed a single time. The ten largest clones represent 0.11% of the sample.

The receptor was isolated from a woman aged 30 to 39 in good health. Recombination linked TRBV27 to TRBJ2-7, with the D gene not clear enough to name. The sequencing sample was made of naive CD8+ T cells sorted from blood. The cell subset or site label, read with the paper, signifies: CD45RA+CCR7+. CDR3 region: CASSLSPKSSYEQYF. The nucleotide sequence is TGTGCCAGCAGTTTATCGCCGAAAAGCTCCTACGAGCAGTACTTC.